One and the same sample provided the 18 T cell receptor beta chains below, sequenced in a study of T-cell memory formation after mild COVID-19. TCRdb reprocessed the 5' RACE reads with MiXCR, giving one entry per CDR3 protein. This sample has around 410,000 distinct CDR3 sequences, with more than 20% found just once. The material sequenced was PBMCs or a T cell subset sorted from them (not recorded which). The source is an adult woman who had mild COVID-19 (a few samples of this study predate the infection). Cell type and time point are not known.

Only a few counts were recorded for this clonotype. The CDR3 DNA follows: TGTGCCAGCAGTCATCCGGGACAGGGCTACGAGCAGTACTTC. It encodes CASSHPGQGYEQYF. The chain combines TRBV2 with TRBJ2-7, with 9 bases fitting TRBD1. The CDR3 spans 14 residues. Germline V gene data show CDR1 as SNHLY and CDR2 as FYNNEI. V lost 5 bases, J lost 3 bases, and 5 bases stayed unmatched.

This clonotype was observed at least ten times. The chain combines TRBV10-3 with TRBJ2-5; D gene ambiguous. The CDR3 length is 16 residues. The V gene lost 0 bases and the J gene lost 1 base, with 12 bases spanning the gap. CDR1 and CDR2 from the germline V gene are ENHRY and SYGVKD. The CDR3 DNA sequence: TGTGCCATCAGTGAGTCGGAGATCTCCCTCCAAGAGACCCAGTACTTC. Translated: CAISESEISLQETQYF.

The rearrangement uses TRBV20-1 and TRBJ1-6; TRBD1 might be the D (5 bases). Trimming took 6 bases from V and 2 from J, leaving 20 bases between them. This CDR3 has 17 residues. Looked up from germline, CDR1 is DFQATT and CDR2 is SNEGSKA (reference sequence). CDR3 loop: CSAHDFRELPYNSPLHF. The CDR3 DNA sequence: TGCAGTGCCCATGATTTCAGGGAGCTCCCCTATAATTCACCCCTCCACTTT.

This clonotype was detected ten times or more. The chain carries TRBV25-1 and TRBJ2-2, with 10 bases that match TRBD1. J lost 4 bases, V lost 8 bases, and 7 bases had no gene match. CDR1 and CDR2 (germline): MGHDK, SYGVNS. The length of the CDR3 is 15 residues. This CDR3 is CASEARDRGTGELFF. CDR3 bases: TGTGCCAGCGAGGCGAGGGACAGGGGCACCGGGGAGCTGTTTTTT.

V is TRBV24-1 and J is TRBJ1-5; D gene unclear. In germline, CDR1 is KGHDR, CDR2 SFDVKD. Trimming pared 4 bases from V and 4 bases from J, leaving 10 bases between. The CDR3 loop spans 14 amino acids. The DNA for the CDR3 is TGTGCCACCAGTGACCCAAGAGGAAATCAGCCCCAGCATTTT. This sequence encodes CATSDPRGNQPQHF.

V and J are TRBV11-3 and TRBJ2-7; D is possibly TRBD2 (5 bases). The V end was cut by 4 bases, the J end by 6 bases, with 13 bases between. Germline-derived CDR1 and CDR2 are SGHNT and YENEEA. The length of the CDR3 is 13 residues. The CDR3 loop reads CASSSKVGSEQYF. The CDR3 DNA reads as TGTGCCAGCAGCTCCAAAGTGGGGAGCGAGCAGTACTTC.

This clonotype appeared a single time. CDR3 loop: CASTPGQGATEAFF. The DNA of the CDR3 is TGTGCCAGCACCCCGGGACAGGGGGCAACTGAAGCTTTCTTT. The chain employs TRBV6-6 and TRBJ1-1; TRBD1 aligns across 12 bases. After removal of 7 bases from V and 5 bases from J, the junction contained 5 bases not matched to a gene. The germline V gene encodes CDR1 MNHNY and CDR2 SVGAGI (reference sequence). The CDR3 is 14 residues long.

This clonotype came up a few times. V usage is TRBV5-1 and J usage is TRBJ1-2; 10 bases are shared with TRBD1. The germline gives CDR1 SGHRS, CDR2 YFSETQ. Trimming cost V 3 bases and J 4 bases; bases outside gene matches: 6. CDR3 length: 15 amino acids. The CDR3 nucleotides read TGCGCCAGCAGCTCCAGGGACAGGGGAATCTATGGCTACACCTTC. Its protein is CASSSRDRGIYGYTF.

This clonotype was detected ten times or more. CDR3 protein: CSARRRLEQYF. In DNA, the CDR3 is TGCAGTGCTAGACGCCGACTCGAGCAGTACTTC. This rearrangement joins TRBV20-1 to TRBJ2-7; unclear D gene. The CDR3 has 11 residues. The ends were cut back, 2 bases at V and 6 bases at J, with 8 bases in the middle. CDR1 and CDR2 (germline): DFQATT, SNEGSKA (reference sequence).

This clonotype was detected only a few times. The chain couples TRBV6-5 to TRBJ2-6; no definite D call. Germline CDR1 is MNHEY and CDR2 is SVGAGI. This CDR3 is built from 14 residues. Trimming took off 5 bases at V and 4 bases at J, with 9 bases between the two ends. The CDR3 here is CASSARTGANVLTF. DNA for the CDR3: TGTGCCAGCAGTGCCCGGACCGGGGCCAACGTCCTGACTTTC.

The table lists this clonotype with a few counts. The gene calls are TRBV20-1 and TRBJ1-2; D uncertain. Germline loops: CDR1 DFQATT, CDR2 SNEGSKA (reference sequence). Between the trimmed V and J ends, which lost 6 bases and 0 bases, there was a span of 5 bases. There are 11 residues in the CDR3. CDR3 sequence (DNA): TGCAGTGCCACCTCTAACTATGGCTACACCTTC. Translating gives CSATSNYGYTF.

The CDR3 coding sequence is TGTGCCAGCAGCTTACGGCGCACGAACACCGGGGAGCTGTTTTTT. It specifies CASSLRRTNTGELFF. The chain links TRBV7-2 to TRBJ2-2; D gene unclear. The V end lost 2 bases, the J end lost 0 bases, and 7 bases lay between the germline ends. The germline CDR1 and CDR2 sequences are SGHTA and FQGNSA. This CDR3 has 15 amino acids. Full variable domain (outside the CDR3, taken from reference TRBV7-2 and TRBJ2-2): GAGVSQSPSNKVTEKGKDVELRCDPISGHTALYWYRQSLGQGLEFLIYFQGNSAPDKSGLPSDRFSAERTGGSVSTLTIQRTQQEDSAVYLCASSLRRTNTGELFFGEGSRLTVL.

This clonotype was seen a handful of times. The chain recombines TRBV9 with TRBJ1-4; D gene ambiguous. V was pared by 6 bases and J by 0 bases, with 9 bases between. The CDR3 extends over 14 amino acids. The germline gives CDR1 SGDLS, CDR2 YYNGEE. CDR3 sequence (DNA): TGTGCCAGCACCCTAGAGGCAACTAATGAAAAACTGTTTTTT. Protein: CASTLEATNEKLFF. Using reference TRBV9 and TRBJ1-4 for the parts outside the CDR3, the full variable domain is DSGVTQTPKHLITATGQRVTLRCSPRSGDLSVYWYQQSLDQGLQFLIQYYNGEERAKGNILERFSAQQFPDLHSELNLSSLELGDSALYFCASTLEATNEKLFFGSGTQLSVL.

This clonotype was detected only a few times. The chain is built from TRBV29-1 and TRBJ2-7; D might be TRBD1 or TRBD2, each matching 6 bases. In germline, CDR1 is SQVTM, CDR2 ANQGSEA. There are 14 residues in the CDR3. The V and J ends lost 4 bases and 3 bases respectively, with 16 bases between them. In nucleotides, the CDR3 is TGCAGCGTTGCGGGGGCGGACAGACACTACGAGCAGTACTTC. It translates to CSVAGADRHYEQYF.

The chain joins TRBV5-1 to TRBJ1-1; unclear D gene. The CDR3 length is 15 residues. Trimming left V 4 bases short and J 1 base short, with 14 bases between. CDR1 is SGHRS and CDR2 is YFSETQ in the germline V gene. CDR3 in DNA: TGCGCCAGCAGCACAGAGTCGTCGTCGAACACTGAAGCTTTCTTT. Protein: CASSTESSSNTEAFF.

This rearrangement joins TRBV20-1 to TRBJ2-1; D remains ambiguous. Trimming took 3 bases from V and 5 from J, leaving 8 bases between them. CDR1 DFQATT and CDR2 SNEGSKA come from the germline V gene (reference sequence). This CDR3 comprises 12 residues. As DNA, the CDR3 is TGCAGTGCTAGTAAGAGCGACAATGAGCAGTTCTTC. This codes for CSASKSDNEQFF.

This clonotype came up a few times. The CDR3 protein is CASSYREDYEQYF. In nucleotides, the CDR3 is TGTGCCAGCAGCTACCGGGAAGACTACGAGCAGTACTTC. The chain is built from TRBV12-3 or TRBV12-4 and TRBJ2-7; D perhaps matches TRBD2 (5 bases). V was clipped by 6 bases and J by 3 bases, with 12 bases between them. The CDR3 has 13 amino acids.

This clonotype came up a few times. This chain uses TRBV20-1 with TRBJ2-1, with D perhaps matching TRBD1 (6 bases). Per the germline V gene, CDR1 is DFQATT and CDR2 is SNEGSKA (reference sequence). The CDR3 covers 13 residues. V was clipped by 2 bases and J by 3 bases, with 8 bases between them. DNA for the CDR3: TGCAGTGCTAGAAAGACAGGCTACAATGAGCAGTTCTTC. It yields the protein CSARKTGYNEQFF.